This TCR beta chain was captured in a study of regulatory T cells in long-lasting Graves disease. Indicated time point: persistent/refractory GD, antithyroid drugs over 5 years with positive TRAb. RNA isolated from PBMCs was used to make the TCR library. Peripheral blood, about 8.8 milliliters of it, was drawn into EDTA tubes. The germline V gene encodes CDR1 SGHKS and CDR2 YYEKEE (reference sequence). Trimming took 7 bases from V and 3 from J; bases not matched to a gene: 6. This CDR3 has 14 amino acids. CDR3 regions were amplified by Arm-PCR using iRepertoire HTBI primers to build TCR beta libraries. One entry per CDR3 protein results from TCRdb running MiXCR on the multiplex PCR reads. The sample consists of about 310,000 distinct CDR3 sequences, 20% to 25% of them appearing once. This clonotype was seen ten or more times.

The specimen was peripheral blood mononuclear cells (PBMCs), collected when the disease was refractory, from a patient treated with antithyroid drugs. The V and J genes are TRBV5-5 and TRBJ2-2, with 7 bases matching TRBD2. The receptor comes from a female donor with Graves disease. For the CDR3, the DNA is TGTGCCAGCGAGGGAGGGGCGGACACCGGGGAGCTGTTTTTT. Amino acid sequence: CASEGGADTGELFF.